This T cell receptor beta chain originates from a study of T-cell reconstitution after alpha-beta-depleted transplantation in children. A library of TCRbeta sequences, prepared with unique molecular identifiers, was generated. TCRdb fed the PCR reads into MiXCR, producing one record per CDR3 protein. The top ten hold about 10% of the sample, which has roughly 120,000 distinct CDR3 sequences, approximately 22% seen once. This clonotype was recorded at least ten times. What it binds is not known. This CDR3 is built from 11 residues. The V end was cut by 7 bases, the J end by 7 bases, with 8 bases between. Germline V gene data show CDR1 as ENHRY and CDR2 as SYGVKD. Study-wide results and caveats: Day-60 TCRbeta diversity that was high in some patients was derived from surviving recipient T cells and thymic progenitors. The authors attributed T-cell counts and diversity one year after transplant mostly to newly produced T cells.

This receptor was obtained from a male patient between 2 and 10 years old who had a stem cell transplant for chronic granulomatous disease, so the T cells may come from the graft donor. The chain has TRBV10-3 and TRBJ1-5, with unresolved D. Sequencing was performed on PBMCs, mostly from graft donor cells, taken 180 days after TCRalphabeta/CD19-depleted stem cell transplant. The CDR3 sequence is CAIKGLQPQHF. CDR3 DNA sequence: TGTGCCATCAAGGGTCTCCAGCCCCAGCATTTT.